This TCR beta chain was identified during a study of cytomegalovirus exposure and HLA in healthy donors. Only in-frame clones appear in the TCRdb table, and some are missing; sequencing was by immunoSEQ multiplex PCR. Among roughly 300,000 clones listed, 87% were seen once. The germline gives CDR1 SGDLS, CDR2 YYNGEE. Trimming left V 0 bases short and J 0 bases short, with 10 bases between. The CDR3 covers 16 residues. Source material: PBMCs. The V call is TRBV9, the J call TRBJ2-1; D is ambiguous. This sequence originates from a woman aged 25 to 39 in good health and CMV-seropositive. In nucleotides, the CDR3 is TGTGCCAGCAGCGTAGAGGGTCGCAGCTCCTACAATGAGCAGTTCTTC. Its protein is CASSVEGRSSYNEQFF.